A single sample gave rise to the 24 T cell receptor beta chains below, sequenced in a study of blood T cells in healthy people across ages. PCR was performed a second time for 7 to 11 cycles using a sample-barcoded 5' primer and a J-beta primer mix. TCRdb reprocessed the 5' RACE reads via MiXCR and lists one record per CDR3 protein. The sample has 700,000 or so distinct CDR3 sequences, 35% to 50% seen once. Sequenced input: blood. These TCRs come from a man aged 80 or over in good health.

A note on this clonotype: Being one base from a much bigger clone, this may be a read error. The chain combines TRBV4-2 with TRBJ2-5; the D is unclear. Germline V gene lookup returns CDR1 LGHNA and CDR2 YNFKEQ. With 0 bases removed from V and 11 bases from J, the gap between germline ends came to 13 bases. The CDR3 covers 13 residues. The CDR3 region is CASSQETADEQYF. The CDR3 region has the DNA TGTGCCAGCAGCCAAGAAACGGCGGATGAGCAGTACTTC.

This clonotype was counted only a few times. This chain connects TRBV20-1 to TRBJ2-7; weak D call: TRBD1 (7 bases). Trimming pared 6 bases from V and 5 bases from J, leaving 17 bases between. Germline CDR1 is DFQATT and CDR2 is SNEGSKA (reference sequence). The CDR3 length is 13 residues. The CDR3 region is CSARGAAGNEQYF. CDR3 bases: TGCAGTGCCAGGGGGGCCGCTGGAAACGAGCAGTACTTC.

The CDR3 protein is CSVPTDKGVYEQYF. DNA of the CDR3: TGCAGCGTACCCACGGACAAGGGGGTGTACGAGCAGTACTTC. The chain carries TRBV29-1 and TRBJ2-7; possible D gene TRBD1, 6 bases. Germline CDR1 is SQVTM and CDR2 is ANQGSEA. The CDR3 runs 14 residues. The V and J ends lost 6 bases and 4 bases respectively, with 19 bases between them.

V is TRBV4-2 and J is TRBJ2-3; D unclear. Trimming left V 0 bases short and J 0 bases short, with 10 bases between. The CDR3 runs 16 residues. Germline values: CDR1 LGHNA, CDR2 YNFKEQ. CDR3 loop: CASSQDELPSTDTQYF. CDR3 nucleotides: TGTGCCAGCAGCCAAGATGAACTGCCTAGCACAGATACGCAGTATTTT.

As for this clonotype: At one end the junction does not follow the germline gene, possibly because of a read error. This rearrangement joins TRBV7-2 to TRBJ2-1; TRBD1 might be the D (5 bases). The CDR3 runs to 15 residues. Germline V lookup: CDR1 SGHTA, CDR2 FQGNSA. The CDR3 sequence is CASSLDISSYNEQSF. The DNA of the CDR3 is TGTGCCAGCAGCTTGGACATAAGCTCCTACAATGAGCAGTCCTTC.

The chain combines TRBV29-1 with TRBJ2-7, with 7 bases identical to TRBD2. This CDR3 has 13 residues. The germline V gene encodes CDR1 SQVTM and CDR2 ANQGSEA. V gave up 6 bases and J gave up 2 bases; unmatched junction bases: 7. The CDR3 protein is CSVFGRSAYEQYF. CDR3 nucleotides: TGCAGCGTCTTCGGGAGGTCTGCCTACGAGCAGTACTTC.

This clonotype has more than one count but fewer than ten. The CDR3 protein is CASSSRQVGNSPLHF. In nucleotides, the CDR3 is TGTGCCAGCAGCTCTAGACAGGTCGGAAATTCACCCCTCCACTTT. This rearrangement joins TRBV7-2 to TRBJ1-6, with D maybe TRBD1 (6 bases). CDR3 length equals 15 residues. The germline CDR1 and CDR2 sequences are SGHTA and FQGNSA. The V and J ends lost 4 bases and 7 bases respectively, with 14 bases between them.

The chain carries TRBV9 and TRBJ1-1; D is undetermined. This CDR3 comprises 12 residues. Deletions cut 0 bases from V and 6 bases from J, with 6 bases between. CDR1 is SGDLS and CDR2 is YYNGEE in the germline V gene. DNA for the CDR3: TGTGCCAGCAGCGTAGGGCCTCCTGAAGCTTTCTTT. It specifies CASSVGPPEAFF.

Turning to this clonotype: This may come from a read error, since a much larger clone is one base off. The rearrangement joins TRBV7-2 to TRBJ2-4, with a possible D match to TRBD1 (5 bases). The DNA end favors TRBJ2-7, so the J call may be wrong. Germline values: CDR1 SGHTA, CDR2 FQGNSA. The CDR3 sequence is 12 residues long. The CDR3 here is CASSSRASEQYF. CDR3 DNA: TGTGCCAGCAGTTCCAGGGCCTCCGAGCAGTACTTC.

With respect to this clonotype: The junction shows a germline mismatch at one end, possibly a read error. Here the CDR3 DNA reads TGTGCCAGCAGCTTAGGGAGCACAGATACGCAGAATTTT. This sequence encodes CASSLGSTDTQNF. The chain uses TRBV7-2 and TRBJ2-3; D unclear. CDR3 length: 13 amino acids. CDR1 SGHTA and CDR2 FQGNSA come from the germline V gene.

This clonotype was counted between two and nine times. The gene calls are TRBV10-3 and TRBJ2-3; 12 bases agree with TRBD2. The CDR3 covers 16 residues. The germline V gene has CDR1 ENHRY and CDR2 SYGVKD. J gave up 5 bases and V 0 bases, and 3 bases lay outside the gene matches. The CDR3 spells CAISESSSGRGDTQYF. For the CDR3, the DNA is TGTGCCATCAGTGAGTCGTCTAGCGGGAGGGGAGATACGCAGTATTTT.

This clonotype turned up a few times. This chain joins TRBV6-5 and TRBJ2-7, with a possible D match to TRBD2 (7 bases). From germline, CDR1 is MNHEY and CDR2 SVGAGI. The CDR3 has 14 amino acids. Deletions cut 2 bases from V and 3 bases from J, with 11 bases between. The CDR3 bases are TGTGCCAGCAGTTACAGGGGGGGGATCTACGAGCAGTACTTC. Translating gives CASSYRGGIYEQYF.

Many counts were recorded for this clonotype. This sequence may be a read error, since a much larger clone differs from it by one base. In nucleotides, the CDR3 is TGTGCCAGCAGTGACTCGAGTCCGGGAGAAAAACTGTTTTTT. Translation gives CASSDSSPGEKLFF. The V call is TRBV6-5, the J call TRBJ1-4, with unresolved D. The germline CDR1 and CDR2 sequences are MNHEY and SVGAGI. This CDR3 spans 14 amino acids.

For this clonotype: The junction shows a germline mismatch at one end, possibly a read error. This chain connects TRBV7-2 to TRBJ2-1; D perhaps matches TRBD1 (5 bases). Germline V gene lookup returns CDR1 SGHTA and CDR2 FQGNSA. The CDR3 runs to 12 residues. CDR3 coding DNA: TGTGCCGGCAGCCCATCACAGGTAGAGCAGTTCTTC. Translated: CAGSPSQVEQFF.

As concerns this clonotype: Its ends do not fully match the called genes, so a read error is possible. This sequence joins TRBV27 and TRBJ2-5, with TRBD2 matching 12 bases. There are 16 residues in the CDR3. Germline V CDR1 and CDR2: MNHEY, SMNVEV (reference sequence). The DNA for the CDR3 is TGTGCCAGCAGTTTCTGGACTAGCGGGACCCAAGAGACCCAGTACTTT. Translating it yields CASSFWTSGTQETQYF.

The gene calls are TRBV19 and TRBJ2-2; D is ambiguous. Trimming removed 6 bases from V and 3 bases from J, with 14 bases in between. The CDR3 is 15 residues long. Germline CDR1 is LNHDA and CDR2 is SQIVND (reference sequence). The CDR3 DNA reads TGTGCCAGTAGGAGCCCGACGGTGGACACCGGGGAGCTGTTTTTT. Its translation: CASRSPTVDTGELFF.

This clonotype has at least ten counts. V usage is TRBV7-2 and J usage is TRBJ2-5; 9 bases are shared with TRBD2. Trimming at V came to 5 bases and at J to 4 bases, leaving 5 bases not matched to a gene. The CDR3 contains 14 residues. CDR1 SGHTA and CDR2 FQGNSA come from the germline V gene. The CDR3 DNA follows: TGTGCCAGCAGCCCGAGGCGGGGGGGAGAGACCCAGTACTTC. Its protein product is CASSPRRGGETQYF.

The CDR3 region is CASSSGQGAYNEQYF. The CDR3 nucleotides read TGTGCCAGCAGTTCGGGACAGGGGGCCTACAATGAGCAGTACTTC. The rearrangement uses TRBV6-2 or TRBV6-3 and TRBJ2-1, with TRBD1 identical over 12 bases. The assigned J gene may be wrong: the sequence end matches TRBJ2-7 better. CDR3 size: 15 residues. Germline CDR1 and CDR2: MNHEY and SVGEGT.

This clonotype occurred a few times. V usage is TRBV10-3 and J usage is TRBJ1-2; 8 bases line up with TRBD1. Germline CDR1 ENHRY, CDR2 SYGVKD. The ends lost 2 bases at V and 8 bases at J; junction bases unmatched: 4. The CDR3 spans 13 residues. CDR3: CAISETSGGGYTF. In nucleotides, the CDR3 is TGTGCCATCAGTGAGACGTCAGGGGGCGGCTACACCTTC.

This clonotype was picked up a small number of times. The chain recombines TRBV6-2 or TRBV6-3 with TRBJ2-4; 7 bases match TRBD1. Losses at the gene ends were 6 bases for V and 2 bases for J; bases not matched to a gene: 13. Germline loops: CDR1 MNHEY, CDR2 SVGEGT. This CDR3 has 17 amino acids. CDR3 protein: CASRSNRGGSPKNIQYF. CDR3 sequence (DNA): TGTGCCAGCAGAAGTAACAGGGGCGGCTCTCCCAAAAACATTCAGTACTTC.

This clonotype was detected only a few times. This rearrangement joins TRBV12-3 or TRBV12-4 to TRBJ2-1; TRBD1 agrees at 8 bases. There are 15 residues in the CDR3. V was clipped by 3 bases and J by 10 bases; unmatched bases: 11. CDR3 sequence reads: CASSFRGQGSWEQFF. CDR3 nucleotide sequence: TGTGCCAGCAGTTTTAGAGGACAGGGATCGTGGGAGCAGTTCTTC.

The chain has TRBV12-3 or TRBV12-4 and TRBJ1-5, with 8 positions matching TRBD1. The CDR3 loop spans 15 amino acids. The V segment lost 6 bases and the J segment 5 bases; nucleotides outside the gene matches: 9. The CDR3 DNA follows: TGTGCCAGCAGCCTAGGACAGGGCATCGATCAGCCCCAGCATTTT. Protein product: CASSLGQGIDQPQHF.

This clonotype has a handful of counts. The genes are TRBV7-2 and TRBJ2-2; D gene uncertain. V was clipped by 5 bases and J by 0 bases, with 10 bases between them. CDR1 SGHTA and CDR2 FQGNSA come from the germline V gene. There are 15 residues in the CDR3. The CDR3 here is CASSGWTANTGELFF. Here the CDR3 DNA reads TGTGCCAGCAGCGGCTGGACCGCGAACACCGGGGAGCTGTTTTTT.

This clonotype was seen once. The rearrangement uses TRBV28 and TRBJ2-1; tentative D call: TRBD2 (6 bases). This CDR3 region has 17 residues. Germline CDR1 is MDHEN and CDR2 is SYDVKM. The ends were cut back, 3 bases at V and 5 bases at J, with 20 bases in the middle. CDR3 sequence (DNA): TGTGCCAGCAGTTTCTTAGGTGGGACTTTACCGGACAATGAGCAGTTCTTC. Its translation is CASSFLGGTLPDNEQFF. Full variable domain (missing parts from reference TRBV28 and TRBJ2-1): DVKVTQSSRYLVKRTGEKVFLECVQDMDHENMFWYRQDPGLGLRLIYFSYDVKMKEKGDIPEGYSVSREKKERFSLILESASTNQTSMYLCASSFLGGTLPDNEQFFGPGTRLTVL.